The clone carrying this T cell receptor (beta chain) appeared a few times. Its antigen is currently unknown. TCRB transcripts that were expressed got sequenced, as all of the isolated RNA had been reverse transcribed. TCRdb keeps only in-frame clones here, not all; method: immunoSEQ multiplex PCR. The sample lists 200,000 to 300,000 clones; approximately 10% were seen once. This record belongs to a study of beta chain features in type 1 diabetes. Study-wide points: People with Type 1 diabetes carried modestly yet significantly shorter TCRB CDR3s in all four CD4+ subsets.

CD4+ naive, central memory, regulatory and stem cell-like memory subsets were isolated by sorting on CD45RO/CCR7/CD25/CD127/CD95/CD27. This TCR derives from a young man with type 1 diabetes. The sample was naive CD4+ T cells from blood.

The CDR3 DNA is TGTGCCAGTCAAGCAGGCTTCTATGGCTACACCTTC. Translation: CASQAGFYGYTF. V and J are TRBV19 and TRBJ1-2, with unresolved D. Germline CDR1 is LNHDA and CDR2 is SQIVND (reference sequence). V lost 8 bases and J lost 4, with 11 bases in between. This CDR3 has 12 residues.